These 30 T cell receptor beta chains came from one sample sequenced in a study of circulating CD8 cells and anti-PD-1 response in melanoma. Four subsets defined by PD-1 and/or TIGIT were sorted from live CD3+CD8+TCRalphabeta+ cells. Each library started from 15 ng of total RNA using the QIAseq Immune Repertoire TCR panel. TCRdb passed the reads through MiXCR, listing each CDR3 protein once. The sample lists approximately 1,200 distinct CDR3 sequences, 5.5% to 7.5% occurring once. The specimen comprised CD8+ T cells from PBMCs, sampled at baseline or after one month of anti-PD-1 therapy (not recorded which). These receptors all come from a human donor with melanoma.

This clonotype is judged large. The chain carries TRBV29-1 and TRBJ2-1; TRBD1 is a possible D gene (5 bases). This CDR3 has 11 residues. V lost 2 bases, J lost 7 bases, and 6 bases lay in between. CDR1 SQVTM and CDR2 ANQGSEA come from the germline V gene. CDR3 sequence reads: CSVERGNEQFF. DNA of the CDR3: TGCAGCGTTGAAAGGGGAAATGAGCAGTTCTTC.

By sample fraction, this clonotype is large. The chain links TRBV19 to TRBJ2-3; unclear D gene. The CDR3 is made up of 12 amino acids. The germline V gene encodes CDR1 LNHDA and CDR2 SQIVND (reference sequence). The V end lost 8 bases, the J end lost 3 bases, and 9 bases lay between the germline ends. This chain's CDR3 is CASRSLTDTQYF. CDR3 in DNA: TGTGCCAGTCGGAGCCTAACAGATACGCAGTATTTT. Full variable domain (rest looked up from reference TRBV19 and TRBJ2-3): DGGITQSPKYLFRKEGQNVTLSCEQNLNHDAMYWYRQDPGQGLRLIYYSQIVNDFQKGDIAEGYSVSREKKESFPLTVTSAQKNPTAFYLCASRSLTDTQYFGPGTRLTVL.

This clonotype is medium-sized in the sample. This rearrangement joins TRBV19 to TRBJ2-7; the D gene is possibly TRBD1 (5 bases). CDR3 size: 14 residues. Germline assignment: CDR1 LNHDA and CDR2 SQIVND (reference sequence). V was shortened by 5 bases and J by 2 bases, with 13 bases between the two germline ends. DNA for the CDR3: TGTGCCAGTAGTCCAAGCACAGGCACCTACGAGCAGTACTTC. Its translation is CASSPSTGTYEQYF.

This clonotype is labeled as medium-sized. J is TRBJ2-4 and V is TRBV16, with no clear D. This CDR3 is built from 13 residues. Deletions cut 0 bases from V and 7 bases from J, with 7 bases between. Germline assignment: CDR1 KGHSY and CDR2 FQNENV. CDR3 loop: CASSQSGMNIQYF. CDR3 nucleotides: TGTGCCAGCAGCCAATCAGGGATGAACATTCAGTACTTC.

This clonotype counts as large. This chain joins TRBV4-1 and TRBJ2-1; 7 bases agree with TRBD1. The trim removed 4 bases at V and 0 bases at J, leaving 9 bases unmatched. The CDR3 sequence is 17 residues long. Germline lookup yields CDR1 MGHRA and CDR2 YSYEKL. In DNA, the CDR3 is TGCGCCAGCAGCCGGATCGACAGGGACAGCTCCTACAATGAGCAGTTCTTC. Translation gives CASSRIDRDSSYNEQFF.

V and J are TRBV7-3 and TRBJ2-3; D may correspond to TRBD1 or TRBD2 (5 bases each). Germline loops: CDR1 SGHTA, CDR2 FQGTGA. The V and J ends lost 5 bases and 6 bases respectively, with 12 bases between them. This CDR3 region has 13 residues. Written as DNA, the CDR3 is TGTGCCAGCAGCCCCGGGGCCTCGGATACGCAGTATTTT. This gives the protein CASSPGASDTQYF.

This clonotype is large. The chain uses TRBV24-1 and TRBJ1-1; D is undetermined. Germline assignment: CDR1 KGHDR and CDR2 SFDVKD. The germline V and J ends were trimmed by 12 bases and 1 base, with 14 bases remaining between them. The CDR3 is 13 amino acids. CDR3 DNA: TGTGCCTCATCGGAGGGAGCGAACACTGAAGCTTTCTTT. This encodes CASSEGANTEAFF.

This clonotype is labeled as medium-sized. The chain has TRBV28 and TRBJ1-2; perhaps TRBD1 as D (5 bases). V gave up 5 bases and J gave up 0 bases, with 16 bases separating them. The CDR3 loop spans 16 amino acids. CDR1 MDHEN and CDR2 SYDVKM come from the germline V gene. The CDR3 is CASSLLFRAANYGYTF. DNA for the CDR3: TGTGCCAGCAGTCTACTATTCAGGGCCGCTAACTATGGCTACACCTTC.

This clonotype qualifies as large. The genes are TRBV25-1 and TRBJ2-2; no firm D call. CDR3 length: 13 amino acids. Per the germline V gene, CDR1 is MGHDK and CDR2 is SYGVNS. V gave up 3 bases and J gave up 10 bases, with 12 bases separating them. The CDR3 spells CASSDGFIEELFF. In DNA form, the CDR3 reads TGTGCCAGCAGTGACGGATTTATTGAGGAGCTGTTTTTT.

About this clonotype itself: A much larger clone differs from this one at a single base, so this may be a read error. CDR3 protein: CASSPSAGNEQFF. CDR3 sequence (DNA): TGTGCCAGTAGCCCCTCAGCGGGAAATGAGCAGTTCTTC. The V gene is TRBV19, the J gene TRBJ2-1; TRBD2 aligns across 7 bases. The V gene end was trimmed by 6 bases and the J gene end by 7 bases; junction bases not matched to a gene: 6. The CDR3 is made up of 13 amino acids. Germline V gene lookup returns CDR1 LNHDA and CDR2 SQIVND (reference sequence).

DNA of the CDR3: TGTGCCATCGGGGGCACCCCCCAAGAGACCCAGTACTTC. Residues: CAIGGTPQETQYF. This chain uses TRBV10-3 with TRBJ2-5; D is possibly TRBD1 (6 bases). The CDR3 spans 13 residues. The germline V gene has CDR1 ENHRY and CDR2 SYGVKD. With 8 bases removed from V and 1 base from J, the gap between germline ends came to 11 bases.

This clonotype is termed large. The V gene is TRBV29-1, the J gene TRBJ1-3; maybe TRBD1 (5 bases). CDR3 length: 13 residues. Germline V gives CDR1 SQVTM, CDR2 ANQGSEA. V gave up 6 bases and J gave up 0 bases, with 9 bases separating them. The CDR3 DNA follows: TGCAGCGTACAGGACAACTCTGGAAACACCATATATTTT. The encoded protein is CSVQDNSGNTIYF.

By its share, this clonotype is large. The V call is TRBV2, the J call TRBJ2-7, with a weak D call TRBD1 (6 bases). The CDR3 sequence is 13 residues long. V lost 6 bases and J lost 3, with 12 bases in between. In germline, CDR1 is SNHLY, CDR2 FYNNEI. This chain's CDR3 is CASSNRVNYEQYF. CDR3 sequence (DNA): TGTGCCAGCAGCAACAGGGTGAACTACGAGCAGTACTTC.

This clonotype has a handful of counts. The chain links TRBV19 to TRBJ2-7, with unresolved D. CDR3 size: 15 residues. V shed 0 bases and J shed 1 base, with 10 bases lying between them. Per germline, CDR1 LNHDA and CDR2 SQIVND (reference sequence). CDR3 amino acids: CASSIDPDGSYEQYF. The CDR3 bases are TGTGCCAGTAGTATAGATCCTGACGGTTCCTACGAGCAGTACTTC.

By share, this clonotype counts as large. The chain employs TRBV25-1 and TRBJ2-7; no clear D. The CDR3 has 13 residues. Trimming removed 7 bases at V and 0 bases at J, with 10 bases between. Per the germline V gene, CDR1 is MGHDK and CDR2 is SYGVNS. The CDR3 sequence: CASTSSSSYEQYF. In DNA form, the CDR3 reads TGTGCCAGCACTTCTTCAAGCTCCTACGAGCAGTACTTC.

This clonotype is large (0.1 to 1%) by share. J is TRBJ2-7 and V is TRBV19; a weak D match, TRBD1 (6 bases). Trimming stripped 5 bases from V and 3 bases from J, with 14 bases between. Germline assignment: CDR1 LNHDA and CDR2 SQIVND (reference sequence). The CDR3 length is 14 residues. The CDR3 DNA reads as TGTGCCAGTAGTCCTGCCGGACAGAACTACGAGCAGTACTTC. Protein: CASSPAGQNYEQYF. Drawing the rest from reference TRBV19 and TRBJ2-7, the complete variable domain is DGGITQSPKYLFRKEGQNVTLSCEQNLNHDAMYWYRQDPGQGLRLIYYSQIVNDFQKGDIAEGYSVSREKKESFPLTVTSAQKNPTAFYLCASSPAGQNYEQYFGPGTRLTVT.

This clonotype is termed large. The V call is TRBV7-2, the J call TRBJ1-3; D uncertain. This CDR3 comprises 18 residues. CDR1 and CDR2 from the germline V gene are SGHTA and FQGNSA. V was shortened by 1 base and J by 0 bases, with 16 bases between the two germline ends. The CDR3 loop is CASSLGASSSASGNTIYF. Written as DNA, the CDR3 is TGTGCCAGCAGCTTAGGTGCTTCGTCCAGTGCCTCTGGAAACACCATATATTTT.

By proportion, this clonotype is medium-sized. The rearrangement joins TRBV5-4 to TRBJ2-7, with 7 bases aligning to TRBD1. V shed 4 bases, J shed 3 bases, and the junction held 7 bases outside the gene matches. The CDR3 covers 14 residues. The V gene's germline CDR1 is SGHNT and CDR2 YYREEE (reference sequence). CDR3 DNA: TGTGCCAGCAGCATCGCCGGGACAGACTACGAGCAGTACTTC. Protein: CASSIAGTDYEQYF.

By its share, this clonotype is medium-sized. The chain carries TRBV27 and TRBJ2-7; 9 bases match TRBD1. The germline gives CDR1 MNHEY, CDR2 SMNVEV (reference sequence). Unmatched junction bases numbered 9, after V lost 5 bases and J lost 4 bases. The CDR3 has 15 amino acids. CDR3 nucleotide sequence: TGTGCCAGCAGTAATACCGGGACAGGGCTATACGAGCAGTACTTC. Protein: CASSNTGTGLYEQYF.

This clonotype counts as large (0.1 to 1%). The chain employs TRBV20-1 and TRBJ2-7; D possibly corresponds to TRBD1 (6 bases). Germline-derived CDR1 and CDR2 are DFQATT and SNEGSKA (reference sequence). This CDR3 is 14 amino acids long. V gave up 0 bases and J gave up 2 bases, with 11 bases separating them. The CDR3 nucleotides read TGCAGTGCTAGAGAGGGGGCAGGTACCTACGAGCAGTACTTC. This encodes CSAREGAGTYEQYF.

As regards this clonotype: A junction boundary mismatches the germline segment, possibly from a read error. This rearrangement joins TRBV6-7 to TRBJ2-1; 13 positions agree with TRBD2. TRBV6-7 is an ORF, and what it does is uncertain. CDR3 length equals 19 residues. The DNA of the CDR3 is TGTGCCGGCAGTTACCAGGGACTAGCGGGGCCGAGTTCCTACAATGAGCAGTTCTTC. Translated, it gives CAGSYQGLAGPSSYNEQFF.

Within the sample, this clonotype is medium-sized. J is TRBJ2-1 and V is TRBV10-2; TRBD2 is a possible D gene (6 bases). V was clipped by 3 bases and J by 4 bases, with 13 bases between them. The CDR3 length is 15 residues. In germline, CDR1 is WSHSY, CDR2 SAAADI. Here the CDR3 DNA reads TGCGCCAGCAGTGATCTTAGCGGAGGTTACAATGAGCAGTTCTTC. This translates into CASSDLSGGYNEQFF.

This clonotype is deemed large. J is TRBJ2-3 and V is TRBV7-2; TRBD2 might be the D (7 bases). CDR1 SGHTA and CDR2 FQGNSA come from the germline V gene. The CDR3 covers 14 residues. V was shortened by 0 bases and J by 5 bases, with 9 bases between the two germline ends. CDR3 loop: CASSLARGGDTQYF. CDR3 bases: TGTGCCAGCAGCTTAGCTAGGGGGGGAGATACGCAGTATTTT.

Within the sample, this clonotype is medium-sized. The V call is TRBV5-6, the J call TRBJ2-1; D call uncertain. Germline V gene data show CDR1 as SGHDT and CDR2 as YYEEEE. The CDR3 covers 17 residues. V shed 0 bases and J shed 0 bases, with 13 bases lying between them. CDR3 region: CASSLVKGSTSYNEQFF. The CDR3 DNA reads as TGTGCCAGCAGCTTGGTTAAAGGGTCCACCTCCTACAATGAGCAGTTCTTC.

V and J are TRBV10-1 and TRBJ1-6, with TRBD1 as a possible D gene (6 bases). The CDR3 is made up of 13 amino acids. The ends were cut back, 11 bases at V and 11 bases at J, with 19 bases in the middle. Germline CDR1 WNHNN, CDR2 SYGVQD (reference sequence). The CDR3 DNA reads as TGCGCCGGGGAGGGACACGTCGGTGCACCCCTCCACTTT. It is translated as CAGEGHVGAPLHF.

This clonotype is categorized as large. The chain carries TRBV20-1 and TRBJ2-7; D gene uncertain. V was cut by 0 bases and J by 0 bases, with 9 bases left in between. The CDR3 contains 14 residues. Germline CDR1 is DFQATT and CDR2 is SNEGSKA (reference sequence). The CDR3 DNA reads TGCAGTGCTAGAGATCTTAGGGCCTCCTACGAGCAGTACTTC. It is translated as CSARDLRASYEQYF.

This clonotype rates as large (0.1 to 1%). The CDR3 loop reads CASSLVAADEQFF. The CDR3 DNA follows: TGTGCCAGCAGCTTAGTTGCAGCGGATGAGCAGTTCTTC. This sequence joins TRBV7-2 and TRBJ2-1, with D tentatively TRBD2 (5 bases). With 1 base removed from V and 8 bases from J, the gap between germline ends came to 9 bases. Per germline, CDR1 SGHTA and CDR2 FQGNSA. The CDR3 sequence is 13 residues long.

By sample share, this clonotype is large (0.1 to 1%). The V gene is TRBV9, the J gene TRBJ2-7; 7 bases align to TRBD2. This CDR3 spans 15 amino acids. Trimming took 3 bases from V and 0 from J; bases not matched to a gene: 6. Germline loops: CDR1 SGDLS, CDR2 YYNGEE. CDR3 DNA sequence: TGTGCCAGCAGCGCCCTAGCGGACCCCTCCTACGAGCAGTACTTC. Amino acid sequence: CASSALADPSYEQYF.

The genes are TRBV19 and TRBJ2-1; D unresolved. The CDR3 runs 14 residues. Trimming removed 4 bases from V and 4 bases from J, with 11 bases in between. CDR1 is LNHDA, CDR2 SQIVND, per germline (reference sequence). The DNA for the CDR3 is TGTGCCAGTAGTAGAGTGGGTCTTTACAATGAGCAGTTCTTC. Translating it yields CASSRVGLYNEQFF.

Comment on this clonotype: A much larger clonotype is one base distant, so this may be a read error. The J gene is TRBJ1-2, the V gene TRBV28; TRBD1 matches 9 bases. The CDR3 extends over 14 amino acids. Per germline, CDR1 MDHEN and CDR2 SYDVKM. CDR3 sequence (DNA): TGTGCCAGCAGTTCCTTGGGACAGGGCTATGGCCACACCTTC. Translation: CASSSLGQGYGHTF.